This T cell receptor beta chain appears in the sequencing data of a study of blood T cell repertoires in COVID-19. Study context: COVID-19 samples, acute and convalescent, were from the United States, Italy and Spain. The cDNA or gDNA used as material had been derived from T cells, B-cell-depleted T cells, or PBMCs.

In the original processing: For nucleated cells, counts were estimated from reference gene primer amplification. Measured with immunoSEQ multiplex PCR; TCRdb has only the in-frame clones, and not every one. V, J and clone size derive from that table, while D and trimming were established from the DNA sequence. The sample holds around 200,000 clones, roughly 80% seen once. CDR1 is LNHDA and CDR2 is SQIVND in the germline V gene (reference sequence). There are 18 residues in the CDR3. The V segment lost 7 bases and the J segment 2 bases; nucleotides outside the gene matches: 7. This receptor was identified in a woman older than 75 with active or convalescent COVID-19. Material: peripheral blood. The chain uses TRBV19 and TRBJ2-2; 16 bases agree with TRBD2. The CDR3 DNA sequence: TGTGCCAGTACCTCGGGACTAGCGGGAGGGCGAAACACCGGGGAGCTGTTTTTT. It encodes CASTSGLAGGRNTGELFF. Combining the CDR3 with reference TRBV19 and TRBJ2-2 gives the whole variable domain DGGITQSPKYLFRKEGQNVTLSCEQNLNHDAMYWYRQDPGQGLRLIYYSQIVNDFQKGDIAEGYSVSREKKESFPLTVTSAQKNPTAFYLCASTSGLAGGRNTGELFFGEGSRLTVL.